This entry lists 2 T cell receptor beta chains sequenced from one sample in a study of blood T cell repertoires in COVID-19. TCRdb keeps only in-frame clones here, not all; method: immunoSEQ multiplex PCR. The sample records some 700,000 clones, 80% to 90% being singletons. Source material: peripheral blood. The source is a woman under 30 with acute or convalescent COVID-19.

The chain recombines TRBV29-1 with TRBJ1-2; D not resolved. Per the germline V gene, CDR1 is SQVTM and CDR2 is ANQGSEA. The CDR3 has 15 residues. V lost 2 bases, J lost 0 bases, and 13 bases lay in between. The CDR3: CSVEWRQKTNYGYTF. CDR3 DNA: TGCAGCGTTGAATGGCGGCAGAAGACTAACTATGGCTACACCTTC.

This sequence joins TRBV19 and TRBJ1-1; D is perhaps TRBD1 (5 bases). V shed 6 bases and J shed 0 bases, with 8 bases lying between them. The germline CDR1 and CDR2 sequences are LNHDA and SQIVND (reference sequence). The CDR3 is made up of 13 amino acids. The CDR3 DNA follows: TGTGCCAGTAGAAGGGGCTTGAACACTGAAGCTTTCTTT. Protein sequence: CASRRGLNTEAFF.